This T cell receptor (beta chain) was captured in a study of T-cell reconstitution after alpha-beta-depleted transplantation in children. Molecular barcoding with unique molecular identifiers was used for the TCRbeta library. A single record per CDR3 protein comes from TCRdb applying MiXCR to the PCR reads. Altogether 350,000 to 500,000 distinct CDR3 sequences are present, over 40% being singletons, with the ten largest covering roughly a quarter. Unmatched junction bases numbered 20, after V lost 6 bases and J lost 3 bases. The CDR3 sequence is 17 residues long. Germline CDR1 reads DFQATT; CDR2 reads SNEGSKA (reference sequence).

The chain carries TRBV20-1 and TRBJ2-7; the match to TRBD1 covers 7 bases. Sequenced here: PBMCs, sampled before TCRalphabeta/CD19-depleted stem cell transplant. The receptor's source is a girl aged 2-9 years with aplastic anemia, due to receive a stem cell transplant. CDR3 in amino acids: CSARAPGKQRGLYEQYF. The CDR3 region has the DNA TGCAGTGCCCGTGCTCCGGGGAAGCAGAGGGGGCTCTACGAGCAGTACTTC.